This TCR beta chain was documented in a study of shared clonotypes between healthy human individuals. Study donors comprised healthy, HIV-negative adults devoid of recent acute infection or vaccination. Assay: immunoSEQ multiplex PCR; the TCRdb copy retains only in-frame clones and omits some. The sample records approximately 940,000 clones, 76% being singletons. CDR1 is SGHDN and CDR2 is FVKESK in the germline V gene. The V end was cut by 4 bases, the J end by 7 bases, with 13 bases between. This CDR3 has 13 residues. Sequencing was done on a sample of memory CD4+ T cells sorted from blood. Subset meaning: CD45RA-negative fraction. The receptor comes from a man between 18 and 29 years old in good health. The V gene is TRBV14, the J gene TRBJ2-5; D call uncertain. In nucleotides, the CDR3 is TGTGCCAGCAGCCGGGTGGGGTCAGGGACCCAGTACTTC. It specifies CASSRVGSGTQYF.